This TCR beta chain is from a study of blood T cell repertoires in COVID-19. Sequenced by immunoSEQ multiplex PCR; TCRdb stores in-frame clones only, minus some. The table has 50,000 to 55,000 clones, 65% to 85% seen once. There are a few counts of this clone. Germline CDR1 is KGHSH and CDR2 is LQKENI. The CDR3 extends over 16 amino acids. The germline V and J ends were trimmed by 0 bases and 12 bases, with 18 bases remaining between them. The sample comprised peripheral blood. The V gene is TRBV18, the J gene TRBJ1-6; D is possibly TRBD1 (5 bases). The TCR comes from a man older than 75 with COVID-19, enrolled during active disease. This CDR3 is CASSPPLGVTVGPLHF. CDR3 nucleotides: TGTGCCAGCTCACCACCGTTAGGGGTAACTGTGGGACCCCTCCACTTT.